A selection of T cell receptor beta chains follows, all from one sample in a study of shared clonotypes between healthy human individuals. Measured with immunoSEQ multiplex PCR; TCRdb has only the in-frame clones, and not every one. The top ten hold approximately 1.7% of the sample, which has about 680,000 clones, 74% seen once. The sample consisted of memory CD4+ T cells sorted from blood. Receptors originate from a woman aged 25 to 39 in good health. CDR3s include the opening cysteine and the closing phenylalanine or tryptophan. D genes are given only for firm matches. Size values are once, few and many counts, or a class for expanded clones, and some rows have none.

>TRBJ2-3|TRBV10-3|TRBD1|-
TGTGCCATCAGTGCCCGACAGGGTAAGAGTACAGATACGCAGTATTTT
CAISARQGKSTDTQYF
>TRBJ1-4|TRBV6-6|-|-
TGTGCCAGCAGCTTAGACAGAACTAATGAAAAACTGTTTTTT
CASSLDRTNEKLFF
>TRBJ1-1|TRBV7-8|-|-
TGTGCCAGCAGCTTAACGGAAATGGGGACTGAAGCTTTCTTT
CASSLTEMGTEAFF
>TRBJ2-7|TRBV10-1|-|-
TGCGCCAGCAGTACAGGGTTTGGCTACGAGCAGTACTTC
CASSTGFGYEQYF
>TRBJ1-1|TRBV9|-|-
TGTGCCAGCAGCGTAATCACTGAAGCTTTCTTT
CASSVITEAFF
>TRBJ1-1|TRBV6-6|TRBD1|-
TGTGCCAGCAGTAACGGACAGGGAAACACTGAAGCTTTCTTT
CASSNGQGNTEAFF
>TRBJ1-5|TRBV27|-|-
TGTGCCAGCAGTTCTTATAGCAATCAGCCCCAGCATTTT
CASSSYSNQPQHF
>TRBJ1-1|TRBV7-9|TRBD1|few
TGTGCCAGCAGCTTTTGGACAGGGGGCACTGAAGCTTTCTTT
CASSFWTGGTEAFF
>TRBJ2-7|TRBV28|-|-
TGTGCCAGCAGTTTGAGACAGGTCTCTAGCGGATGGAAGGGCGAGCAGTACTTC
CASSLRQVSSGWKGEQYF
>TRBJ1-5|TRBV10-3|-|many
TGTGCCATCAGTGATGAGGGGAATCAGCCCCAGCATTTT
CAISDEGNQPQHF
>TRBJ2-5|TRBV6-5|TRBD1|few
TGTGCCAGCAGTACCGACAGGGTTGAGACCCAGTACTTC
CASSTDRVETQYF
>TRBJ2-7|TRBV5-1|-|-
TGCGCCAGCAGCTTGGAACTGGAGCAGTACTTC
CASSLELEQYF
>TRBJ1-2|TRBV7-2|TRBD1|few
TGTGCCAGCAGCGGCCAGGGGGTGGATGGCTACACCTTC
CASSGQGVDGYTF
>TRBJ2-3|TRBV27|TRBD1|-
TGTGCCAGCCTTCCGGGGACAGGGGAGGCGCAGTATTTT
CASLPGTGEAQYF
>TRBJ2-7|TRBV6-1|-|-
TGTGCCAGCAGTAGCGAATCGACCTACGAGCAGTACTTC
CASSSESTYEQYF
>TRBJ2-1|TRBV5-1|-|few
TGCGCCAGCAGCTTGGACATTGGGACGAATGAGCAGTTCTTC
CASSLDIGTNEQFF
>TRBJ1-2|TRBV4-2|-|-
TGTGCCAGCAGCCAAGATGACTCTTTTAACTATGGCTACACCTTC
CASSQDDSFNYGYTF
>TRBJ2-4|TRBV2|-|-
TGTGCCAGCAGTGGGACTAACATTCAGTACTTC
CASSGTNIQYF
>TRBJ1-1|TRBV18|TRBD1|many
TGTGCCAGCTCACCACAGGGGGCTGGCGCTGAAGCTTTCTTT
CASSPQGAGAEAFF
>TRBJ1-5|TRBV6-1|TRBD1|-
TGTGCCAGCAGGGGGACAGGGATTTCTCAGCCCCAGCATTTT
CASRGTGISQPQHF
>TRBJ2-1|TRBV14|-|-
TGTGCCAGCAGCCAACTGGACAGTAAGAATGAGCAGTTCTTC
CASSQLDSKNEQFF
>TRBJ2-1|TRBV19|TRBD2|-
TGTGCCAGTAGCGGGACTAGCGGGAGTCGGGAGCAGTTCTTC
CASSGTSGSREQFF
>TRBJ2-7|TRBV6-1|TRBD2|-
TGTGCCAGCAGTGAAGCGGGTCGAGCGGGAGGGTCGTCGTACTTC
CASSEAGRAGGSSYF
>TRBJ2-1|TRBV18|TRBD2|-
TGTGCCAGCTCACCCAACCGACTAGCGGAATACAATGAGCAGTTCTTC
CASSPNRLAEYNEQFF
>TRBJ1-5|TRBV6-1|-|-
TGTGCCAGCAGTGAAGGTGGCCAGGGGTCAGGGAATCAGCCCCAGCATTTT
CASSEGGQGSGNQPQHF
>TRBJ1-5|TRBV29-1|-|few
TGCAGCGCCAAATATAGCAATCAGCCCCAGCATTTT
CSAKYSNQPQHF
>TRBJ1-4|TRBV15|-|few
TGTGCCACCAGCAGGGGGGCTAATGAAAAACTGTTTTTT
CATSRGANEKLFF
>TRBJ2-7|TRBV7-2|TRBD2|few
TGTGCCAGCAGCATGACTAGCGGGAGTGAGTACGAGCAGTACTTC
CASSMTSGSEYEQYF